This T cell receptor (beta chain) was observed in a study of T cell changes during pregnancy in multiple sclerosis. CDR1 and CDR2 from the germline V gene are MNHEY and SMNVEV (reference sequence). The CDR3 contains 17 residues. The V end lost 5 bases, the J end lost 9 bases, and 28 bases lay between the germline ends. The repertoire was sequenced with immunoSEQ multiplex PCR; TCRdb's copy has only in-frame clones and lacks some. The sample records around 96,000 clones, 85% to 95% being singletons. Sequencing was performed on peripheral blood, taken in the first trimester of pregnancy. The chain uses TRBV27 and TRBJ1-1, with D maybe TRBD1 (6 bases). This TCR was recovered from a female donor with multiple sclerosis, enrolled in a pregnancy study. The CDR3 nucleotides are TGTGCCAGCAGTCCTCTAGGGGACAAACCATTCATATCGCAAGCTTTCTTT. This sequence encodes CASSPLGDKPFISQAFF.